A single sample gave rise to the 14 T cell receptor beta chains below, sequenced in a study of T cells in Graves' hyperthyroidism and ophthalmopathy. Template material for amplifying TCR beta CDR3 regions consisted of RNA transcripts. HTBI primers drove first-round RT-PCR of the TCR CDR3. TCRdb reprocessed the multiplex PCR reads via MiXCR and lists one record per CDR3 protein. This repertoire shows 500,000 to 700,000 distinct CDR3 sequences, over 15% found once; its top ten account for 18%. Sequencing was done on a sample of blood. The receptor source for this set is a young woman with Graves' hyperthyroidism.

The sample holds a few counts of this clonotype. The chain uses TRBV15 and TRBJ2-1; TRBD2 matches 11 bases. In germline, CDR1 is LNHNV, CDR2 YYDKDF (reference sequence). This CDR3 is 14 amino acids long. Losses at the gene ends were 8 bases for V and 7 bases for J; bases not matched to a gene: 7. The CDR3 sequence: CATYSGRAKNEQFF. CDR3 coding DNA: TGTGCCACCTATAGCGGGAGGGCCAAAAATGAGCAGTTCTTC.

Only a few counts were recorded for this clonotype. The chain employs TRBV6-1 and TRBJ1-2; D not certain. The ends were cut back, 1 base at V and 8 bases at J, with 5 bases in the middle. The CDR3 is 11 residues long. The V gene's germline CDR1 is MNHNS and CDR2 SASEGT. The CDR3 is CASSEVDGYTF. CDR3 nucleotide sequence: TGTGCCAGCAGTGAAGTTGACGGCTACACCTTC.

This clonotype has a count of ten or more. The V call is TRBV5-5, the J call TRBJ2-3, with D possibly TRBD2 on 5 matching bases. The V gene's germline CDR1 is SGHKS and CDR2 YYEKEE (reference sequence). V was trimmed by 0 bases and J by 2 bases, leaving 10 bases between them. The CDR3 runs 15 residues. The CDR3 protein is CASSLEPGFTDTQYF. The DNA for the CDR3 is TGTGCCAGCAGCTTGGAACCGGGGTTCACAGATACGCAGTATTTT.

There are many counts of this clonotype. This chain joins TRBV6-1 and TRBJ2-3; 8 bases are a match to TRBD1. CDR1 MNHNS and CDR2 SASEGT come from the germline V gene. V was pared by 6 bases and J by 7 bases, with 3 bases of the junction left unmatched. The CDR3 extends over 12 amino acids. The DNA for the CDR3 is TGTGCCAGCAGGACAGGGGCGAATACGCAGTATTTT. Its protein product is CASRTGANTQYF.

Only a few counts were recorded for this clonotype. The J gene is TRBJ2-1, the V gene TRBV7-9; 8 nucleotides align to TRBD2. The CDR3 sequence is 16 residues long. CDR1 and CDR2 (germline): SEHNR, FQNEAQ (reference sequence). J lost 7 bases, V lost 1 base, and 9 bases had no gene match. The CDR3 DNA follows: TGTGCCAGCAGCTTAGGGGGCGGGGGGATCCCGAATGAGCAGTTCTTC. Translated, it gives CASSLGGGGIPNEQFF.

This chain joins TRBV19 and TRBJ1-2; TRBD1 aligns across 10 bases. Per the germline V gene, CDR1 is LNHDA and CDR2 is SQIVND (reference sequence). Trimming took 10 bases from V and 2 from J; bases not matched to a gene: 7. This CDR3 comprises 14 residues. The CDR3 region is CATQKGQGNYGYTF. DNA of the CDR3: TGTGCCACTCAAAAGGGACAGGGGAACTATGGCTACACCTTC.

This clonotype was observed at least ten times. The chain combines TRBV20-1 with TRBJ2-5; D is ambiguous. Germline CDR1 reads DFQATT; CDR2 reads SNEGSKA (reference sequence). The V gene lost 0 bases and the J gene lost 2 bases, with 16 bases spanning the gap. The CDR3 sequence is 16 residues long. CDR3 in amino acids: CSARDLVRTEQETQYF. CDR3 DNA: TGCAGTGCTAGAGATCTTGTCCGGACGGAGCAAGAGACCCAGTACTTC.

The chain is built from TRBV2 and TRBJ1-2; D perhaps matches TRBD1 (5 bases). Germline CDR1 SNHLY, CDR2 FYNNEI. V shed 8 bases and J shed 4 bases, with 14 bases lying between them. This CDR3 region has 13 residues. In DNA form, the CDR3 reads TGTGCCAGCCAAGAGGGACTGCGCTATGGCTACACCTTC. Translating it yields CASQEGLRYGYTF.

This clonotype showed up just once. A read error may explain this, as a much larger clone is one base away. V and J are TRBV2 and TRBJ1-1; a possible D gene is TRBD1 (6 bases). The CDR3 covers 15 residues. Germline V gene data show CDR1 as SNHLY and CDR2 as FYNNEI. The CDR3 DNA reads TGTGCCAGCAGTGTAGGCAGGGGCTTGAACACTGAAGCTCTCTTT. Translated: CASSVGRGLNTEALF.

This sequence joins TRBV6-2 or TRBV6-3 and TRBJ1-5; no definite D call. Germline values: CDR1 MNHEY, CDR2 SVGEGT. The CDR3 is 14 residues long. With 5 bases removed from V and 6 bases from J, the gap between germline ends came to 14 bases. Here the CDR3 DNA reads TGTGCCAGCAGTGACCGACCCGAGGGTCAGCCCCAGCATTTT. Protein: CASSDRPEGQPQHF.

The gene calls are TRBV24-1 and TRBJ2-5; 12 bases map to TRBD2. V was pared by 3 bases and J by 3 bases, with 4 bases of the junction left unmatched. Germline CDR1 reads KGHDR; CDR2 reads SFDVKD. This CDR3 comprises 16 residues. CDR3 protein: CATSDQTSGGKETQYF. CDR3 bases: TGTGCCACCAGTGATCAGACTAGCGGGGGTAAAGAGACCCAGTACTTC.

V and J are TRBV25-1 and TRBJ1-5; TRBD1 is a possible D gene (5 bases). This CDR3 is 14 amino acids long. V lost 3 bases, J lost 7 bases, and 13 bases lay in between. The germline CDR1 and CDR2 sequences are MGHDK and SYGVNS. The CDR3 DNA reads as TGTGCCAGCAGTGAGAATAGAAGGGACCAGCCCCAGCATTTT. Translation: CASSENRRDQPQHF. Complete variable domain (other parts from reference TRBV25-1 and TRBJ1-5): EADIYQTPRYLVIGTGKKITLECSQTMGHDKMYWYQQDPGMELHLIHYSYGVNSTEKGDLSSESTVSRIRTEHFPLTLESARPSHTSQYLCASSENRRDQPQHFGDGTRLSIL.

The chain joins TRBV6-1 to TRBJ2-5; D is tentatively TRBD1 or TRBD2 (6 bases each). V was shortened by 7 bases and J by 4 bases, with 19 bases between the two germline ends. In germline, CDR1 is MNHNS, CDR2 SASEGT. The CDR3 spans 15 residues. The CDR3 bases are TGTGCCAGCATACAGGGACACGGAGGGTCAGAGACCCAGTACTTC. The encoded protein is CASIQGHGGSETQYF.

The table lists this clonotype with many counts. This chain links TRBV6-1 with TRBJ2-3, with 11 positions matching TRBD2. Germline CDR1 MNHNS, CDR2 SASEGT. The CDR3 is 16 residues long. The J segment lost 6 bases and the V segment lost 5 bases, leaving 10 bases of the junction unmatched. DNA of the CDR3: TGTGCCAGCAGTTCACCGCCGGGACTAGCGGTGGATACGCAGTATTTT. Translated, it gives CASSSPPGLAVDTQYF.